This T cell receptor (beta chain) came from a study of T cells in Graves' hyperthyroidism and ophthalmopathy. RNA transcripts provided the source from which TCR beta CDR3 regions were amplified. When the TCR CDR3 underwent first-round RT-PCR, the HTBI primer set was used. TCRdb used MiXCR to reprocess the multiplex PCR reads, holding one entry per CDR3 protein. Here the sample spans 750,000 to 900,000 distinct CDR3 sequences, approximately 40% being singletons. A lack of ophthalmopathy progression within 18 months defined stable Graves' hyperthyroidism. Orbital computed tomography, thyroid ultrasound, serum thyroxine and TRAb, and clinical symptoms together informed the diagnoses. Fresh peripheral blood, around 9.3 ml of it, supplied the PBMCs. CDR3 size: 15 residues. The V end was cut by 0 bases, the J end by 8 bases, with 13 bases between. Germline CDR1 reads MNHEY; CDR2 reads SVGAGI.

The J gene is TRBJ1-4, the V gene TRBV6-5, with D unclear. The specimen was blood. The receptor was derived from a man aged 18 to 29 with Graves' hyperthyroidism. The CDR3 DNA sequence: TGTGCCAGCAGTTACTCTTGGCAGCCAGACGAAAAACTGTTTTTT. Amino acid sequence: CASSYSWQPDEKLFF.